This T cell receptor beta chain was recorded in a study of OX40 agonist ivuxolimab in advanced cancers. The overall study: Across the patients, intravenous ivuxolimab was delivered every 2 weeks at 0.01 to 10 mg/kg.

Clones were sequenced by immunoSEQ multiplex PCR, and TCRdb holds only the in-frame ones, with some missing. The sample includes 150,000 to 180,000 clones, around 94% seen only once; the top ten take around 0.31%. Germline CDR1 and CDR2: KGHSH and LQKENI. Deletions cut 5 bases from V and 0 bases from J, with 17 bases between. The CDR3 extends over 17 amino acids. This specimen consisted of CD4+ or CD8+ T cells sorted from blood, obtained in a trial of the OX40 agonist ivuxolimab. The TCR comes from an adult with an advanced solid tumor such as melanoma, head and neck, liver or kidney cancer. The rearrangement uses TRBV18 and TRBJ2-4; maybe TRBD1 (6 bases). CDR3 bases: TGTGCCAGCTCATTCGGGACATCACCTCTAGCCAAAAACATTCAGTACTTC. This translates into CASSFGTSPLAKNIQYF.